Reported below is one TCR beta chain. The sample carries other DNA sequences with the same CDR3. The entry originates in a study of shared clonotypes between healthy human individuals. Sequenced by immunoSEQ multiplex PCR; TCRdb stores in-frame clones only, minus some. Of about 1.5 million clones in the sample, 95% to 97% are singletons; the top ten hold 1% to 1.5%. V was trimmed by 0 bases and J by 3 bases, leaving 7 bases between them. Germline-derived CDR1 and CDR2 are SGDLS and YYNGEE. The CDR3 covers 14 residues. The TCR originated in a man between 25 and 39 years old in good health. The sample was naive CD4+ T cells sorted from blood. The subset: CD45RA+ positively selected. This rearrangement joins TRBV9 to TRBJ2-1, with D hard to call. The CDR3 nucleotides read TGTGCCAGCAGCGTAGGTGGTAGCTACAATGAGCAGTTCTTC. It codes for CASSVGGSYNEQFF.